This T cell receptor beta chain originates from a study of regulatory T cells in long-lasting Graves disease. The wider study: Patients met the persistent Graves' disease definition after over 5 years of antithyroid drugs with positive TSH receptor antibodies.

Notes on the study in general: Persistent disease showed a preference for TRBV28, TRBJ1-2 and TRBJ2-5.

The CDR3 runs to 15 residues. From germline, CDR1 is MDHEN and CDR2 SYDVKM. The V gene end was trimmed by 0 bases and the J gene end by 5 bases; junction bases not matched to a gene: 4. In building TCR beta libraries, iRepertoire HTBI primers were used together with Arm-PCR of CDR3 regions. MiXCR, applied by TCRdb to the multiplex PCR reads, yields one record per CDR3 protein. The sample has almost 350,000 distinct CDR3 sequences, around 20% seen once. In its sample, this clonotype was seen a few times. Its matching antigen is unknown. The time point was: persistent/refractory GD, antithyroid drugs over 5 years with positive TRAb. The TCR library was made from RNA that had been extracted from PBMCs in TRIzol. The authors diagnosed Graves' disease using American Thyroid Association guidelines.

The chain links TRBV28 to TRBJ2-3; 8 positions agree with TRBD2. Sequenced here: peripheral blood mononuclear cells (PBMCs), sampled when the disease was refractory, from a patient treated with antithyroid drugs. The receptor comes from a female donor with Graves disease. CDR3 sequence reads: CASSLWRREEDTQYF. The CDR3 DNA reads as TGTGCCAGCAGTTTATGGAGGCGGGAGGAAGATACGCAGTATTTT.